This TCR beta chain is drawn from a study of cytomegalovirus exposure and HLA in healthy donors. Notes on the study in general: Among TCR sequences, most were rare, though some public TCRs appeared in many donors.

Losses at the gene ends were 4 bases for V and 4 bases for J; bases not matched to a gene: 8. Germline V CDR1 and CDR2: MNHEY, SMNVEV (reference sequence). The CDR3 totals 17 residues. With respect to this clone: Its antigen remains unidentified.

The PCR ran on 60 Vbeta and 13 Jbeta primers. Sequenced by immunoSEQ multiplex PCR; TCRdb stores in-frame clones only, minus some. The sample has about 200,000 clones, 65% to 90% seen once. The chain recombines TRBV27 with TRBJ2-3; 13 bases are shared with TRBD2. The sequence was collected from a woman aged 45-59 years in good health and CMV-seronegative. The sample taken for sequencing was PBMCs. The CDR3 spells CASSWTSGRTGADTQYF. The CDR3 DNA reads TGTGCCAGCAGTTGGACTAGCGGGAGAACGGGGGCAGATACGCAGTATTTT.